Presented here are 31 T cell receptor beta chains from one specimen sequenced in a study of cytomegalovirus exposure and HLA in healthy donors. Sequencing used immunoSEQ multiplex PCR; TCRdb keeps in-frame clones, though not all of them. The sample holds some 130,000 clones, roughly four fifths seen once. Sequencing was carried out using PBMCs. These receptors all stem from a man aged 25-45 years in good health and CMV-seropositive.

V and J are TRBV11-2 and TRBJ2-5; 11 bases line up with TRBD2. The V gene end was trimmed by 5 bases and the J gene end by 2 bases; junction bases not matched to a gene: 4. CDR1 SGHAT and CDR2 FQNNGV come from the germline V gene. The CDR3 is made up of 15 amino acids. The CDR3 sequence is CASSPRLAGQETQYF. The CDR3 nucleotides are TGTGCCAGCAGCCCGCGACTAGCGGGGCAAGAGACCCAGTACTTC.

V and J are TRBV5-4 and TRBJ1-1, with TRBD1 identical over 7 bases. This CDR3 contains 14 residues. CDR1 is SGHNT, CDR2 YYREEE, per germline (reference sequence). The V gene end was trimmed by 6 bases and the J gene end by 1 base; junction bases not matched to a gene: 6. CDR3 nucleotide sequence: TGTGCCAGCAACTACAGGGGCGAGAACACTGAAGCTTTCTTT. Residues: CASNYRGENTEAFF.

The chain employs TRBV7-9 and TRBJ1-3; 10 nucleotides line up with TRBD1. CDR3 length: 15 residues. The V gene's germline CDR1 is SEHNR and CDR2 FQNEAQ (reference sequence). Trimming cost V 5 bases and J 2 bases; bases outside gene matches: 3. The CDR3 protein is CASSRDRGTGNTIYF. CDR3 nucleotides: TGTGCCAGCAGCCGGGACAGGGGAACTGGAAACACCATATATTTT.

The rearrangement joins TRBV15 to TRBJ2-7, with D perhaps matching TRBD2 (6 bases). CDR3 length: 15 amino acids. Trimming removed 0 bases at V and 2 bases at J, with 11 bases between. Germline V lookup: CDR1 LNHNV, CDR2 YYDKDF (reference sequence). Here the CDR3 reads CATSRDVGGTYEQYF. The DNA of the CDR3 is TGTGCCACCAGCAGAGATGTTGGCGGGACCTACGAGCAGTACTTC.

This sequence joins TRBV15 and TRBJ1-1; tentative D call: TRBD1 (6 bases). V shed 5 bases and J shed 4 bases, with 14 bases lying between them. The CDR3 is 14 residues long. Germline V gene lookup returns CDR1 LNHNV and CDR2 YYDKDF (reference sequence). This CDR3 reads CATSRGARGTEAFF. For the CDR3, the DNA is TGTGCCACCAGCCGGGGGGCGCGGGGCACTGAAGCTTTCTTT.

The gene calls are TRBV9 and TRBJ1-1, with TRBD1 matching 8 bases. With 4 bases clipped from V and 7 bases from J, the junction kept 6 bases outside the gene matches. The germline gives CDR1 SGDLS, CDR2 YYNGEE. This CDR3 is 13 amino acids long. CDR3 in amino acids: CASSFGTGGEAFF. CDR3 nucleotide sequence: TGTGCCAGCAGCTTTGGGACAGGCGGTGAAGCTTTCTTT.

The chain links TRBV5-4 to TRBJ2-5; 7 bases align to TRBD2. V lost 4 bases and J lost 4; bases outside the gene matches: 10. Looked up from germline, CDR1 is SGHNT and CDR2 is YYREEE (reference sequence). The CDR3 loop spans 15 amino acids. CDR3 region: CASSPPAGEPETQYF. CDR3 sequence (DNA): TGTGCCAGCAGCCCTCCGGCGGGGGAACCAGAGACCCAGTACTTC.

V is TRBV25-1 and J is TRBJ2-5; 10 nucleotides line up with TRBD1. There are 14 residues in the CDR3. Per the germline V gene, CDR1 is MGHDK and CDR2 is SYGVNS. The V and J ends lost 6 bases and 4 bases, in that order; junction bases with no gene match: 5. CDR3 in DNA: TGTGCCAGCAGCAGACAGGGGGCAGGAGAGACCCAGTACTTC. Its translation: CASSRQGAGETQYF.

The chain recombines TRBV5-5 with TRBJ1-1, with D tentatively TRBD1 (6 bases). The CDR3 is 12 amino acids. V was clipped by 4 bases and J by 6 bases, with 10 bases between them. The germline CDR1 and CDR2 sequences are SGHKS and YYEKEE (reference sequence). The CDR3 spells CASSPTGPEAFF. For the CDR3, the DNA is TGTGCCAGCAGCCCAACAGGGCCTGAAGCTTTCTTT.

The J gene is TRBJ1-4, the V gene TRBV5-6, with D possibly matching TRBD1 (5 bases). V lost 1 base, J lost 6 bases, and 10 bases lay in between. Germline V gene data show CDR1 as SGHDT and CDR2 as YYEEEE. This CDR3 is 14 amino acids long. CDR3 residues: CASSLWGEDEKLFF. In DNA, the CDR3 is TGTGCCAGCAGCTTGTGGGGGGAGGATGAAAAACTGTTTTTT.

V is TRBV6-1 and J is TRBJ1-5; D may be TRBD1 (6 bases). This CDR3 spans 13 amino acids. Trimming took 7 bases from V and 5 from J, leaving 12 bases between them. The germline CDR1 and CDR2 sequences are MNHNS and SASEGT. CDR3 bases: TGTGCCAGCATGGGGCAGGGGCATCAGCCCCAGCATTTT. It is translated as CASMGQGHQPQHF.

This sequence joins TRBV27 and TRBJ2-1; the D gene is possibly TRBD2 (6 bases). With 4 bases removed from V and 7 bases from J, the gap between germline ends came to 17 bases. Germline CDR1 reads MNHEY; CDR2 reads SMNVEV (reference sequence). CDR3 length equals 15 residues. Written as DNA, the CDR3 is TGTGCCAGCAGTTCTTTGGGCGGAGGGTGGAATGAGCAGTTCTTC. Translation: CASSSLGGGWNEQFF.

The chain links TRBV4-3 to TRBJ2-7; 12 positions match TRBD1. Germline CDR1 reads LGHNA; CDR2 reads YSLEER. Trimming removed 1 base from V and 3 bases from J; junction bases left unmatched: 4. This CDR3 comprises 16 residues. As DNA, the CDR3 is TGCGCCAGCAGCCAAGCCGGGACAGGGGGCGACTACGAGCAGTACTTC. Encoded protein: CASSQAGTGGDYEQYF.

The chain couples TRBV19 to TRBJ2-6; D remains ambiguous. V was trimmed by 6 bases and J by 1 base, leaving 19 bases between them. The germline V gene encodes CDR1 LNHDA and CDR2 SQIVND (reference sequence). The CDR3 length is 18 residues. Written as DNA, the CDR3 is TGTGCCAGTAGCATCGGAGATCGATCCATTTCTGGGGCCAACGTCCTGACTTTC. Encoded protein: CASSIGDRSISGANVLTF.

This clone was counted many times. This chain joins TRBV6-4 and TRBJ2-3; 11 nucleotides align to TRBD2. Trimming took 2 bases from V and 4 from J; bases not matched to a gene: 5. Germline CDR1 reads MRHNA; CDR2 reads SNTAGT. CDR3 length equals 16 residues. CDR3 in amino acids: CASSDVSGGGADTQYF. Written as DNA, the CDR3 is TGTGCCAGCAGTGACGTTAGCGGGGGGGGCGCAGATACGCAGTATTTT.

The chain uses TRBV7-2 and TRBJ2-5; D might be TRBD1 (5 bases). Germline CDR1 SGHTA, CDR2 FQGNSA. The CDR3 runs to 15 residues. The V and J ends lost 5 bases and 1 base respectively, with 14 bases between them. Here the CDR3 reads CASSPQPTVQETQYF. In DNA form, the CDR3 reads TGTGCCAGCAGCCCCCAACCGACAGTCCAAGAGACCCAGTACTTC. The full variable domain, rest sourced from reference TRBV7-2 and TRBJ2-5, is GAGVSQSPSNKVTEKGKDVELRCDPISGHTALYWYRQSLGQGLEFLIYFQGNSAPDKSGLPSDRFSAERTGGSVSTLTIQRTQQEDSAVYLCASSPQPTVQETQYFGPGTRLLVL.

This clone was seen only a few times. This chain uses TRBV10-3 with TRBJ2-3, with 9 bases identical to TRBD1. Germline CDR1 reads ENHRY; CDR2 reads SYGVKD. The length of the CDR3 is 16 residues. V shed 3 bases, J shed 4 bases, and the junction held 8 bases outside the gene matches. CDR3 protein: CAISDPSDRGADTQYF. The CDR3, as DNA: TGTGCCATCAGTGACCCCTCAGACAGGGGGGCAGATACGCAGTATTTT.

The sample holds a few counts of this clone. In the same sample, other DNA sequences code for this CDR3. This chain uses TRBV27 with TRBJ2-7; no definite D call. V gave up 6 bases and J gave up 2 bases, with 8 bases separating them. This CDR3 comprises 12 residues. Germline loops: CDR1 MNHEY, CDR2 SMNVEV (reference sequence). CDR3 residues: CASSPSPYEQYF. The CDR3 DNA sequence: TGTGCCAGCAGCCCCTCCCCCTACGAGCAGTACTTC.

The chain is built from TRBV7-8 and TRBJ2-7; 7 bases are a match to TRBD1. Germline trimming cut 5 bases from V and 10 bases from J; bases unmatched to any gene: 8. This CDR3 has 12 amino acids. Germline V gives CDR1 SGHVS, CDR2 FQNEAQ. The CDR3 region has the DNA TGTGCCAGCAGCCTTGACAGGGATATACAGTACTTC. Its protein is CASSLDRDIQYF.

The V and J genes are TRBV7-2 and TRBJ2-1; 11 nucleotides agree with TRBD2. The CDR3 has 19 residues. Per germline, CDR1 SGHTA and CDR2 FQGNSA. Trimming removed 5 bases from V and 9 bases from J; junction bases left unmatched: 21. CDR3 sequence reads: CASSLSRLAGSTRRGEQFF. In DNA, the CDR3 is TGTGCCAGCAGCCTATCCCGACTAGCGGGATCCACCCGAAGGGGTGAGCAGTTCTTC.

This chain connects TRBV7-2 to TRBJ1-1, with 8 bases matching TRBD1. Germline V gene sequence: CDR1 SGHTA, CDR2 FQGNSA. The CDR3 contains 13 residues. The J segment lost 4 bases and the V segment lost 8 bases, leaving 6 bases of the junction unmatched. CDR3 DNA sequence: TGTGCCAGCGTACCGGACAGGGTCACTGAAGCTTTCTTT. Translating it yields CASVPDRVTEAFF.

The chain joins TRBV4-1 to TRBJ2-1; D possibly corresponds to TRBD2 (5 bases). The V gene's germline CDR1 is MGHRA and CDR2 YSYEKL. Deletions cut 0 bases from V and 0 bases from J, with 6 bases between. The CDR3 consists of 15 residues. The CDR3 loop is CASSQDGNSYNEQFF. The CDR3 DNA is TGCGCCAGCAGCCAAGACGGGAACTCCTACAATGAGCAGTTCTTC.

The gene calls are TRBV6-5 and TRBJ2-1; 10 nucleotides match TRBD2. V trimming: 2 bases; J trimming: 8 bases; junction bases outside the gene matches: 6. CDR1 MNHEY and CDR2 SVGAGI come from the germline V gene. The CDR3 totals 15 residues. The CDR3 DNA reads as TGTGCCAGCAGTTACCCCAGCGGGGGGGCCTATGAGCAGTTCTTC. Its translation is CASSYPSGGAYEQFF.

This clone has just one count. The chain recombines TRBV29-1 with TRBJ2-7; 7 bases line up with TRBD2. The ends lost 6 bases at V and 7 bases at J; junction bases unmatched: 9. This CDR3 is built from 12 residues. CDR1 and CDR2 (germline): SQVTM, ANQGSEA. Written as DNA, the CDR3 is TGCAGCGTCAGACTAGCTCTGGGGGAGCAGTACTTC. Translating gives CSVRLALGEQYF.

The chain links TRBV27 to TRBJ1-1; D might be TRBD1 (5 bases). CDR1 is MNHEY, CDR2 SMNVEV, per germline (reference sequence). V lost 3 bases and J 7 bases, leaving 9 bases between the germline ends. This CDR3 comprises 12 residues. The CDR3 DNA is TGTGCCAGCAGTTTTTCTACAGGTGAAGCTTTCTTT. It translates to CASSFSTGEAFF.

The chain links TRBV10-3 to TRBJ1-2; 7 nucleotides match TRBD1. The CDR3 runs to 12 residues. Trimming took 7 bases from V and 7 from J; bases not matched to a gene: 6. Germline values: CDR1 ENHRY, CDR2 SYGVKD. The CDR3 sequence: CAINEGAGGYTF. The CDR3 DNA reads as TGTGCCATCAACGAGGGGGCAGGTGGCTACACCTTC.

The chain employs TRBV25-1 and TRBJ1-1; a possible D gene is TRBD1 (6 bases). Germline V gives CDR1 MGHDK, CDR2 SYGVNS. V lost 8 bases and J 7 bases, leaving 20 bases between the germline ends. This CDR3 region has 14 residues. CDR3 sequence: CASLPPGGWGEAFF. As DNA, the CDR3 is TGTGCCAGCCTACCTCCGGGGGGCTGGGGTGAAGCTTTCTTT.

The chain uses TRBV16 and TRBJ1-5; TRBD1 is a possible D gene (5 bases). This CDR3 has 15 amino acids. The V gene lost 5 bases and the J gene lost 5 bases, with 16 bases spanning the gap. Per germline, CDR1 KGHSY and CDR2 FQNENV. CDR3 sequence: CASSDGRGGYQPQHF. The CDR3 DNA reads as TGTGCCAGCAGCGACGGGAGGGGTGGTTATCAGCCCCAGCATTTT.

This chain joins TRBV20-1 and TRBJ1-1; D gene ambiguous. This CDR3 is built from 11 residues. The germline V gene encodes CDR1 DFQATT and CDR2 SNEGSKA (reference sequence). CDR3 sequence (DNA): TGCAAGTCGAGGGTGAACACTGAAGCTTTCTTT. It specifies CKSRVNTEAFF.

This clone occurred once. The CDR3 reads CASSESRDYLGEKLFF. The CDR3 bases are TGTGCCAGCAGTGAATCCCGGGACTACCTGGGGGAAAAACTGTTTTTT. The rearrangement links TRBV6-1 to TRBJ1-4; D possibly corresponds to TRBD1 (5 bases). Per the germline V gene, CDR1 is MNHNS and CDR2 is SASEGT. The V and J ends lost 2 bases and 8 bases respectively, with 18 bases between them. This CDR3 is 16 amino acids long.

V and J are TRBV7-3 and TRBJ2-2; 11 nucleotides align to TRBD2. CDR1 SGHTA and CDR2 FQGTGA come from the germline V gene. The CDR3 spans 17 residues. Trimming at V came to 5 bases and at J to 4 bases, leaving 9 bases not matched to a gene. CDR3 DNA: TGTGCCAGCAGCCAAACCGGACTAGCGGGCGGCACCGGGGAGCTGTTTTTT. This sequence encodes CASSQTGLAGGTGELFF.